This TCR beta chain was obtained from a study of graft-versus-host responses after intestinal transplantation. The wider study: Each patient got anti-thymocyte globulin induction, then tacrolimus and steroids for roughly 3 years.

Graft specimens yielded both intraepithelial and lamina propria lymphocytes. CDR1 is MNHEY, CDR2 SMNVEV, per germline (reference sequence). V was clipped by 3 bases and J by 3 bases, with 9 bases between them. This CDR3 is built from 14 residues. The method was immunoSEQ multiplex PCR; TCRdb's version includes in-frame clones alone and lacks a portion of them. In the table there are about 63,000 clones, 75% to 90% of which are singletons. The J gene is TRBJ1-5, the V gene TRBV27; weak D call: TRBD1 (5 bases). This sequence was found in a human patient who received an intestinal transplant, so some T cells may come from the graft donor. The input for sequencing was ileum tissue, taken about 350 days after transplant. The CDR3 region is CASSLAGVNQPQHF. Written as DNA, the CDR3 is TGTGCCAGCAGTTTGGCGGGGGTCAATCAGCCCCAGCATTTT.